The present entry profiles one T cell receptor (beta chain) with its context. Its target is unknown. Profiled with immunoSEQ multiplex PCR; TCRdb holds only in-frame clones, not every one. This sample has approximately 170,000 clones, with 92% found just once. This specimen comes from a study of T cell responses to AZD1222 COVID-19 vaccine. Study-level findings and limits: Clonal diversity may have been underestimated, and the donors were mostly white British, with more females than males. Variant regions that are unmutated are reportedly the target of nearly half of spike-specific TCRs. Baseline serostatus was positive in only six AZD1222 recipients. Regions 160-218 and 743-854 dominated among vaccine-associated CD4 TCRs spanning spike.

CDR3 length: 17 residues. Germline-derived CDR1 and CDR2 are SGHNT and YYREEE (reference sequence). J lost 4 bases, V lost 0 bases, and 7 bases had no gene match. This receptor was taken from an adult who received the AZD1222 COVID-19 vaccine. The chain employs TRBV5-4 and TRBJ1-6, with TRBD1 matching 7 bases. Sequenced material: peripheral blood, taken 28 days after the second AZD1222 dose. For the CDR3, the DNA is TGTGCCAGCAGCTTGGCCGGGGCAGGGGGATATAATTCACCCCTCCACTTT. Its translation: CASSLAGAGGYNSPLHF.